One sample yielded the 9 T cell receptor beta chains listed below, sequenced in a study of cytomegalovirus exposure and HLA in healthy donors. The PCR contained 60 Vbeta and 13 Jbeta primers. The data were produced by immunoSEQ multiplex PCR, yet TCRdb's version contains in-frame clones alone and is incomplete. The top ten hold roughly 1.3% of the sample, which has approximately 150,000 clones, almost 80% seen once. The sequencing input was PBMCs. The source is a man aged 25 to 45 in good health and CMV-seronegative.

The chain joins TRBV5-8 to TRBJ2-7, with TRBD2 matching 12 bases. The CDR3 is made up of 16 amino acids. CDR1 and CDR2 from the germline V gene are SGHTS and YDEGEE. The V and J ends lost 4 bases and 4 bases, in that order; junction bases with no gene match: 9. Here the CDR3 reads CASSILRLAGEYEQYF. The CDR3 DNA is TGTGCCAGCAGCATATTAAGACTAGCGGGGGAGTACGAGCAGTACTTC.

This chain joins TRBV19 and TRBJ2-7; 8 bases line up with TRBD1. V trimming: 1 base; J trimming: 1 base; junction bases outside the gene matches: 6. Per the germline V gene, CDR1 is LNHDA and CDR2 is SQIVND (reference sequence). The CDR3 spans 16 residues. CDR3 nucleotides: TGTGCCAGTAGTATAGCTGGGACAGGTGCTTCCTACGAGCAGTACTTC. Translated, it gives CASSIAGTGASYEQYF.

This chain links TRBV13 with TRBJ2-1, with 13 positions matching TRBD2. CDR1 is PRHDT and CDR2 is FYEKMQ in the germline V gene (reference sequence). With 5 bases clipped from V and 1 base from J, the junction kept 5 bases outside the gene matches. This CDR3 contains 17 residues. In DNA, the CDR3 is TGTGCCAGCAGCGCCCAGACTAGCGGGGGGTCCTACAATGAGCAGTTCTTC. Amino acid sequence: CASSAQTSGGSYNEQFF.

This clone showed up just a few times. CDR3 sequence: CASSPRQGVYEQYF. In DNA form, the CDR3 reads TGTGCCAGCTCACCACGACAGGGCGTCTACGAGCAGTACTTC. The chain joins TRBV18 to TRBJ2-7; 7 bases fit TRBD1. CDR1 and CDR2 from the germline V gene are KGHSH and LQKENI. The V gene end was trimmed by 1 base and the J gene end by 3 bases; junction bases not matched to a gene: 3. The CDR3 loop spans 14 amino acids. Looking up the rest from reference TRBV18 and TRBJ2-7 gives the full variable domain: NAGVMQNPRHLVRRRGQEARLRCSPMKGHSHVYWYRQLPEEGLKFMVYLQKENIIDESGMPKERFSAEFPKEGPSILRIQQVVRGDSAAYFCASSPRQGVYEQYFGPGTRLTVT.

This sequence joins TRBV14 and TRBJ2-3; 7 nucleotides agree with TRBD1. V was clipped by 2 bases and J by 0 bases; unmatched bases: 5. Germline CDR1 reads SGHDN; CDR2 reads FVKESK. CDR3 length: 16 residues. Here the CDR3 reads CASSQLGGLSTDTQYF. The CDR3 nucleotides are TGTGCCAGCAGCCAATTAGGGGGCTTAAGCACAGATACGCAGTATTTT.

This clone was recorded once. The chain employs TRBV5-1 and TRBJ1-5; TRBD1 matches 7 bases. The CDR3 loop spans 17 amino acids. Trimming cost V 4 bases and J 7 bases; bases outside gene matches: 17. CDR1 and CDR2 (germline): SGHRS, YFSETQ. CDR3 sequence (DNA): TGCGCCAGCAGCATCGAACCCAGGGGGTTGTCGGAACAGCCCCAGCATTTT. The encoded protein is CASSIEPRGLSEQPQHF.

The CDR3 is CASSLGTGRFGELFF. The CDR3 region has the DNA TGCGCCAGCAGCTTGGGGACAGGGAGGTTCGGGGAGCTGTTTTTT. The V call is TRBV5-1, the J call TRBJ2-2; TRBD1 agrees at 8 bases. With V trimmed by 0 bases and J by 7 bases, 5 bases remained unmatched. The V gene's germline CDR1 is SGHRS and CDR2 YFSETQ. The CDR3 consists of 15 residues.

The chain recombines TRBV2 with TRBJ2-3; maybe TRBD2 (7 bases). This CDR3 spans 14 amino acids. V gave up 7 bases and J gave up 3 bases, with 14 bases separating them. The germline CDR1 and CDR2 sequences are SNHLY and FYNNEI. The CDR3 loop reads CASNLGGLTDTQYF. DNA of the CDR3: TGTGCCAGCAATTTGGGGGGGCTAACAGATACGCAGTATTTT. The variable domain in full, completed from reference TRBV2 and TRBJ2-3, reads EPEVTQTPSHQVTQMGQEVILRCVPISNHLYFYWYRQILGQKVEFLVSFYNNEISEKSEIFDDQFSVERPDGSNFTLKIRSTKLEDSAMYFCASNLGGLTDTQYFGPGTRLTVL.

This clone turned up a few times. The chain has TRBV7-6 and TRBJ2-7, with D tentatively TRBD2 (5 bases). V shed 1 base and J shed 5 bases, with 18 bases lying between them. CDR3 length: 16 residues. Germline values: CDR1 SGHVS, CDR2 FNYEAQ. CDR3 region: CASSLERSGAGDEQYF. CDR3 nucleotides: TGTGCCAGCAGCTTAGAGAGGAGCGGAGCCGGGGACGAGCAGTACTTC.